This TCR beta chain derives from a study of T cell repertoires in cytomegalovirus infection. Via MiXCR, TCRdb re-called the reads, giving one row per CDR3 protein. This table holds approximately 320,000 distinct CDR3 sequences, more than 8% found once. This CDR3 is built from 13 residues. V lost 9 bases and J lost 2, with 12 bases in between. Germline V gives CDR1 MNHEY, CDR2 SVGAGI. Regarding the study as a whole: Summed public TCR beta family frequency identified CMV carriers bearing the relevant HLA. HLA-C-restricted, CMV-specific TCR beta clonotypes were dominant ex vivo.

On this clonotype itself: The antigen remains undetermined.

The chain is built from TRBV6-5 and TRBJ2-3; a possible D gene is TRBD1 (6 bases). Sequencing was performed on PBMCs. The clonotype originates from a human donor in good health (CMV status not recorded). Some clones in this sample may be carry-over from other donors' samples. CDR3 sequence (DNA): TGTGCCAGTGGGTACAGGGCCACAGATACGCAGTATTTT. This gives the protein CASGYRATDTQYF.